The next 22 T cell receptor beta chains were all read from a single sample in a study of T cell repertoires in cytomegalovirus infection. TCRdb ran MiXCR on the reads and lists one entry per CDR3 protein. The sample carries about 78,000 distinct CDR3 sequences, about 37% recorded once. Antigen specificity for these receptors is unknown. The specimen was CD8+ T cells from cultured PBMCs, collected from culture after CMV antigen stimulation. The receptors shown here come from a human donor in good health (CMV status not recorded). Some clones in this sample may be carry-over from other donors' samples.

This clonotype has just a few counts. This chain joins TRBV20-1 and TRBJ1-1; D uncertain. The CDR3 spans 14 residues. Trimming pared 4 bases from V and 6 bases from J, leaving 18 bases between. Germline assignment: CDR1 DFQATT and CDR2 SNEGSKA (reference sequence). Here the CDR3 DNA reads TGCAGTGCTATGCCCCGGGCGGGGATTGCTGAAGCTTTCTTT. This codes for CSAMPRAGIAEAFF.

V gene TRBV19 combines with J gene TRBJ2-2, with a tentative D call TRBD1 (5 bases). Germline assignment: CDR1 LNHDA and CDR2 SQIVND (reference sequence). The CDR3 spans 17 residues. The V end lost 4 bases, the J end lost 4 bases, and 19 bases lay between the germline ends. CDR3 sequence: CASSSPLLGAATGELFF. CDR3 DNA sequence: TGTGCCAGTAGTAGCCCCCTATTAGGGGCGGCCACCGGGGAGCTGTTTTTT.

Only a few counts were recorded for this clonotype. The chain has TRBV12-3 or TRBV12-4 and TRBJ2-7; D unclear. V lost 1 base to trimming and J lost 2 bases, with 9 bases between them. CDR3 size: 14 residues. Written as DNA, the CDR3 is TGTGCCAGCAGTTTAGTGGCTCCTACCTACGAGCAGTACTTC. This encodes CASSLVAPTYEQYF.

This clonotype was detected only a few times. V gene TRBV7-2 combines with J gene TRBJ2-1, with 14 bases fitting TRBD2. The CDR3 length is 15 residues. Germline trimming cut 5 bases from V and 8 bases from J; bases unmatched to any gene: 5. CDR1 and CDR2 (germline): SGHTA, FQGNSA. The CDR3 reads CASSRLAGGPDEQFF. The CDR3 bases are TGTGCCAGCAGCCGACTAGCGGGGGGGCCGGATGAGCAGTTCTTC.

The V and J genes are TRBV19 and TRBJ2-3, with 10 bases aligning to TRBD2. CDR3 length: 14 residues. The junction had 4 bases not matched to a gene; V was cut back by 5 bases and J by 5 bases. Germline CDR1 and CDR2: LNHDA and SQIVND (reference sequence). The CDR3 sequence is CASSQRGGRDTQYF. The CDR3 nucleotides are TGTGCCAGTAGTCAGCGGGGGGGCCGAGATACGCAGTATTTT.

The genes are TRBV25-1 and TRBJ1-6, with a tentative D call TRBD1 (6 bases). The CDR3 length is 15 residues. Trimming stripped 8 bases from V and 0 bases from J, with 11 bases between. Germline assignment: CDR1 MGHDK and CDR2 SYGVNS. The chain's CDR3 is CASEGQSSYNSPLHF. CDR3 DNA sequence: TGTGCCAGCGAAGGACAGAGCTCCTATAATTCACCCCTCCACTTT.

With regard to this clonotype: The junction differs from germline at one of its ends, possibly a read error. This rearrangement joins TRBV7-7 to TRBJ2-3, with TRBD2 identical over 7 bases. The CDR3 has 16 amino acids. Germline V gives CDR1 SSHAT, CDR2 FNYEAQ (reference sequence). The CDR3 DNA sequence: TGTGCTAGCAGCTTAGGTACCGGGACTAACGAAGATACGCAGTATTTT. This translates into CASSLGTGTNEDTQYF.

This clonotype has just a few counts. The chain combines TRBV12-3 or TRBV12-4 with TRBJ2-7; 15 nucleotides line up with TRBD2. Trimming at V came to 6 bases and at J to 5 bases, leaving 2 bases not matched to a gene. The CDR3 length is 14 residues. The CDR3 protein is CASRGLAGGNEQYF. The CDR3 DNA reads as TGTGCCAGCAGGGGACTAGCGGGGGGTAACGAGCAGTACTTC.

This clonotype came up a few times. The chain is built from TRBV27 and TRBJ2-3; 15 bases are a match to TRBD2. With V trimmed by 3 bases and J by 11 bases, 12 bases remained unmatched. CDR3 length: 17 residues. Germline loops: CDR1 MNHEY, CDR2 SMNVEV (reference sequence). The CDR3 sequence is CASSLPGLAGGRLQQYF. In DNA, the CDR3 is TGTGCCAGCAGTTTGCCGGGACTAGCGGGGGGCCGACTACAGCAGTATTTT.

This clonotype occurred a few times. The chain has TRBV7-6 and TRBJ2-3; the D gene is possibly TRBD2 (6 bases). CDR3 length equals 16 residues. Trimming pared 2 bases from V and 0 bases from J, leaving 12 bases between. Germline V gene data show CDR1 as SGHVS and CDR2 as FNYEAQ. The CDR3 DNA follows: TGTGCCAGCAGCTTATTTGGGGGGACTAGCACAGATACGCAGTATTTT. This gives the protein CASSLFGGTSTDTQYF.

This chain joins TRBV14 and TRBJ1-1; D unresolved. V dropped 2 bases and J dropped 3 bases, with 10 bases sitting between them. In germline, CDR1 is SGHDN, CDR2 FVKESK. The CDR3 length is 14 residues. The CDR3 coding sequence is TGTGCCAGCAGCCAATATAAGTTCCACACTGAAGCTTTCTTT. Protein sequence: CASSQYKFHTEAFF.

The chain is built from TRBV14 and TRBJ2-5, with 8 bases lining up with TRBD2. V shed 2 bases and J 2 bases; nucleotides not matched to a gene: 1. The V gene's germline CDR1 is SGHDN and CDR2 FVKESK. The CDR3 has 14 residues. CDR3 sequence: CASSQRGGQETQYF. The CDR3 coding sequence is TGTGCCAGCAGCCAACGGGGGGGTCAAGAGACCCAGTACTTC. Looking up the rest from reference TRBV14 and TRBJ2-5 gives the full variable domain: EAGVTQFPSHSVIEKGQTVTLRCDPISGHDNLYWYRRVMGKEIKFLLHFVKESKQDESGMPNNRFLAERTGGTYSTLKVQPAELEDSGVYFCASSQRGGQETQYFGPGTRLLVL.

This clonotype was counted between two and nine times. V is TRBV6-6 and J is TRBJ2-2; possible D gene TRBD1, 5 bases. CDR3 length: 14 residues. Between the trimmed V and J ends, which lost 0 bases and 7 bases, there was a span of 9 bases. Looked up from germline, CDR1 is MNHNY and CDR2 is SVGAGI (reference sequence). CDR3 sequence: CASSYSNQGGELFF. CDR3 bases: TGTGCCAGCAGTTACTCGAATCAGGGCGGGGAGCTGTTTTTT.

The genes are TRBV27 and TRBJ2-4, with D tentatively TRBD2 (7 bases). Per germline, CDR1 MNHEY and CDR2 SMNVEV (reference sequence). The CDR3 runs to 15 residues. Trimming removed 8 bases at V and 4 bases at J, with 18 bases between. The CDR3 region has the DNA TGTGCCAGCGGCTCCCGAGGGGGGGCGAAAAACATTCAGTACTTC. Its protein product is CASGSRGGAKNIQYF.

This clonotype was recorded only once. The chain employs TRBV4-3 and TRBJ2-2; the match to TRBD2 covers 9 bases. J gave up 2 bases and V 0 bases, and 10 bases lay outside the gene matches. This CDR3 contains 19 residues. Germline CDR1 is LGHNA and CDR2 is YSLEER. The CDR3 loop reads CASSQDRRAGGLNTGELFF. The CDR3 region has the DNA TGCGCCAGCAGCCAAGATCGGAGAGCGGGGGGACTTAACACCGGGGAGCTGTTTTTT.

The rearrangement joins TRBV4-1 to TRBJ1-2; 7 nucleotides match TRBD1. V lost 3 bases and J lost 3; bases outside the gene matches: 7. Germline V gene lookup returns CDR1 MGHRA and CDR2 YSYEKL. The CDR3 has 15 residues. The chain's CDR3 is CASSHHWTGYYGYTF. CDR3 nucleotides: TGCGCCAGCAGCCACCACTGGACAGGATACTATGGCTACACCTTC.

V gene TRBV12-3 or TRBV12-4 combines with J gene TRBJ1-1; D possibly corresponds to TRBD1 (5 bases). The CDR3 has 12 residues. Between the trimmed V and J ends, which lost 2 bases and 8 bases, there was a span of 9 bases. The CDR3: CASSLWGLEAFF. The CDR3 coding sequence is TGTGCCAGCAGTTTATGGGGGTTAGAAGCTTTCTTT.

The chain uses TRBV19 and TRBJ2-1; weak D call: TRBD1 (6 bases). Germline CDR1 and CDR2: LNHDA and SQIVND (reference sequence). The CDR3 sequence is 15 residues long. V was trimmed by 0 bases and J by 3 bases, leaving 9 bases between them. Here the CDR3 reads CASSIDETGYNEQFF. The CDR3 bases are TGTGCCAGTAGTATAGACGAGACAGGCTACAATGAGCAGTTCTTC. The full variable domain, its missing parts supplied by reference TRBV19 and TRBJ2-1, is DGGITQSPKYLFRKEGQNVTLSCEQNLNHDAMYWYRQDPGQGLRLIYYSQIVNDFQKGDIAEGYSVSREKKESFPLTVTSAQKNPTAFYLCASSIDETGYNEQFFGPGTRLTVL.

The genes are TRBV7-6 and TRBJ1-5; unclear D gene. Trimming cost V 6 bases and J 1 base, with 16 bases left between them. CDR3 length equals 16 residues. Germline assignment: CDR1 SGHVS and CDR2 FNYEAQ. The CDR3 nucleotides read TGTGCCAGCAGTTCGGACGGAACCGGCAGCAATCAGCCCCAGCATTTT. It encodes CASSSDGTGSNQPQHF.

This clonotype has just a few counts. The rearrangement links TRBV14 to TRBJ2-7; 9 bases are shared with TRBD1. Germline V gene lookup returns CDR1 SGHDN and CDR2 FVKESK. The CDR3 runs 16 residues. V was pared by 5 bases and J by 3 bases, with 11 bases of the junction left unmatched. CDR3: CASSIGTGTGYYEQYF. For the CDR3, the DNA is TGTGCCAGCAGCATTGGCACCGGGACAGGGTACTACGAGCAGTACTTC.

The chain joins TRBV19 to TRBJ2-2, with a tentative D call TRBD1 (5 bases). This CDR3 is 15 amino acids long. The germline gives CDR1 LNHDA, CDR2 SQIVND (reference sequence). The V end lost 4 bases, the J end lost 3 bases, and 12 bases lay between the germline ends. The CDR3 reads CASSTRQTDTGELFF. The CDR3 bases are TGTGCCAGTAGTACCCGACAGACAGACACCGGGGAGCTGTTTTTT.

The V and J genes are TRBV7-2 and TRBJ2-7, with D hard to call. Germline CDR1 is SGHTA and CDR2 is FQGNSA. Between the trimmed V and J ends, which lost 1 base and 3 bases, there was a span of 7 bases. This CDR3 has 13 amino acids. The CDR3: CASSLVQFYEQYF. In nucleotides, the CDR3 is TGTGCCAGCAGCTTAGTACAGTTCTACGAGCAGTACTTC.